This T cell receptor (beta chain) was captured in a study of tumor and adjacent non-tumor tissue in lung cancer. Across the whole study: Aged about 30 to 76 years, patients included about 11 men and 4 to 6 women with stage I to III disease.

TCRbeta libraries were built with three rounds of nested PCR, modified from ARM-PCR. MiXCR, applied by TCRdb to the multiplex PCR reads, yields one record per CDR3 protein. Among 68,000 or so distinct CDR3 sequences, 60% were seen once, and the ten largest hold 20% to 25%. CDR3 length: 14 amino acids. Germline CDR1 reads SQVTM; CDR2 reads ANQGSEA. General study results and limits: Tumor tissue had significantly higher TCR diversity than normal lung. In normal lung, the top 100 clones were significantly more dominant than in tumor.

In the case of this clonotype: Its antigen is still unknown.

The template was RNA from unsorted bulk tissue. Donors were chemotherapy-naive, newly diagnosed lung cancer surgical patients in China, August–late 2014. This receptor was obtained from a man between 45 and 60 years old with non-small cell lung cancer. The sample consisted of lung tumor tissue. The rearrangement links TRBV29-1 to TRBJ2-6; D gene unclear. Here the CDR3 reads CNVRELGGANVLTF. The CDR3 DNA reads as TGCAACGTGAGAGAGCTCGGGGGGGCCAACGTCCTGACTTTC.